This T cell receptor (beta chain) was obtained from a study of Graves' ophthalmopathy and Graves' hyperthyroidism. Certain patients were not enrolled. These were patients with other autoimmune diseases, uncontrolled infections, pregnancy or lactation. Diagnosis relied on clinical symptoms, serum thyroxine, TRAb, thyroid ultrasound and orbital computed tomography. In this sample, this clonotype turned up many times. Antigen: not known. Researchers took RNA transcripts and amplified TCR beta CDR3 regions from them. Following a first-round RT-PCR that used HTBI primers, a second-round multiplex PCR was carried out. TCRdb processed the multiplex PCR reads anew with MiXCR; each CDR3 protein has one entry. The repertoire has almost 400,000 distinct CDR3 sequences, roughly 18% of them found once; the top ten carry 1.6%. The length of the CDR3 is 15 residues. In germline, CDR1 is SGHTA, CDR2 FQGNSA. Between the trimmed V and J ends, which lost 3 bases and 5 bases, there was a span of 16 bases.

Study-wide results and limits: In blood, most expanded thyroid clonotypes above 0.001 frequency were also detected.

Material for sequencing was peripheral blood. This TCR came from a woman aged 18-29 years with Graves' ophthalmopathy. This chain joins TRBV7-2 and TRBJ1-2, with no clear D. CDR3: CASSFSLISFYGYTF. DNA for the CDR3: TGTGCCAGCAGCTTCTCCCTGATATCCTTTTATGGCTACACCTTC.